These 2 T cell receptor beta chains originate from one sample sequenced in a study of OX40 agonist ivuxolimab in advanced cancers. Here immunoSEQ multiplex PCR was the method, and the copy in TCRdb shows in-frame clones only, minus some. The sample consists of tens of thousands of clones, around 83% of them appearing once. The sequencing used CD4+ or CD8+ T cells sorted from blood, collected in a trial of the OX40 agonist ivuxolimab. Source of these receptors: an adult with an advanced solid tumor such as melanoma, head and neck, liver or kidney cancer.

This clone came up a few times. The chain has TRBV14 and TRBJ2-1; tentatively, D is TRBD2 (7 bases). V was cut by 5 bases and J by 8 bases, with 19 bases left in between. The germline V gene has CDR1 SGHDN and CDR2 FVKESK. This CDR3 is built from 15 residues. CDR3 sequence reads: CASSSRGGPVDEQFF. The CDR3 DNA is TGTGCCAGCAGCTCAAGGGGGGGCCCTGTCGATGAGCAGTTCTTC.

J is TRBJ2-5 and V is TRBV5-6; 7 bases are a match to TRBD2. The ends lost 1 base at V and 5 bases at J; junction bases unmatched: 2. The CDR3 loop spans 13 amino acids. Germline assignment: CDR1 SGHDT and CDR2 YYEEEE. The chain's CDR3 is CASSLRGSETQYF. The CDR3 DNA reads as TGTGCCAGCAGCTTGCGCGGGAGCGAGACCCAGTACTTC.